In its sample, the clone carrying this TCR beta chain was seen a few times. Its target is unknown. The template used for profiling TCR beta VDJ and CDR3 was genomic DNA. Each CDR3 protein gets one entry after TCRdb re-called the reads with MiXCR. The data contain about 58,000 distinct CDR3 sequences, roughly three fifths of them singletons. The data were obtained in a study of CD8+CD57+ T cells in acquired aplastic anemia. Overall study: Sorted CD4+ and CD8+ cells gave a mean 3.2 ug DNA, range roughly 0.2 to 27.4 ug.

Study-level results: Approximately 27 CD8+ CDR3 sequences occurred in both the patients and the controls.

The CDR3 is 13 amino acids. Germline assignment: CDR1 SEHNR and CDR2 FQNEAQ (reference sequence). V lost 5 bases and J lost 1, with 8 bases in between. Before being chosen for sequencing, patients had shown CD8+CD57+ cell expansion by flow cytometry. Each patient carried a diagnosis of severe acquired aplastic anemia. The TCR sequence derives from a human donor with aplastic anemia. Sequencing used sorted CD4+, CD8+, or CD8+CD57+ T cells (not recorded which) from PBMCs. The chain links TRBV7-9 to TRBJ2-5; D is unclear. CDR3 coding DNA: TGTGCCAGCAGCCCTAGTGTCCAAGAGACCCAGTACTTC. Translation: CASSPSVQETQYF. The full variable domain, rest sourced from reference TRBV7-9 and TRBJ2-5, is DTGVSQNPRHKITKRGQNVTFRCDPISEHNRLYWYRQTLGQGPEFLTYFQNEAQLEKSRLLSDRFSAERPKGSFSTLEIQRTEQGDSAMYLCASSPSVQETQYFGPGTRLLVL.